Following are 22 T cell receptor beta chains from one sample sequenced in a study of T cells in women clearing cervical HPV infection. Sequenced by immunoSEQ multiplex PCR; TCRdb stores in-frame clones only, minus some. The sample includes tens of thousands of clones. Sequencing used blood buffy coat. These receptors were obtained from a woman between 18 and 69 years old with a cervical HPV16 infection that either progressed to CIN3+ or cleared (not recorded which).

Remarks on this clone: The read ends 3 residues shy of where the CDR3 ends; the end is completed using the germline J gene. V usage is TRBV5-1 and J usage is TRBJ2-6; a possible D gene is TRBD2 (5 bases). Germline lookup yields CDR1 SGHRS and CDR2 YFSETQ. The V gene lost 3 bases and the J gene lost 3 bases, with 10 bases spanning the gap. CDR3 length: 15 amino acids. Incomplete CDR3 DNA: TGCGCCAGCAGCTCCCCGGGGAATGGGGCCAACGTC. As protein: CASSSPGNGANV. The full CDR3 sequence reads CASSSPGNGANVLTF.

Concerning this clone: Coverage ceases 3 residues before the CDR3 finishes, and the germline J gene fills in the end. The gene calls are TRBV19 and TRBJ1-1; possibly TRBD1 for D (6 bases). V lost 6 bases, J lost 2 bases, and 16 bases lay in between. Germline CDR1 is LNHDA and CDR2 is SQIVND (reference sequence). The CDR3 has 15 residues. This chain's CDR3 is CASRNTGISNTEAFF. The DNA read from the CDR3 is TGTGCCAGTAGAAACACAGGGATTAGTAACACTGAA.

Details on this clone: The sequenced fragment ends 3 residues before the CDR3 boundary, so the rest is inferred from the germline J gene. The chain carries TRBV19 and TRBJ2-3; 8 nucleotides align to TRBD1. Germline CDR1 reads LNHDA; CDR2 reads SQIVND (reference sequence). This CDR3 has 18 residues. CDR3 bases read: TGTGCCAGTAGTATAGATCTAATGGCAGGGGGCTTGCATCAGCCG. Its protein is CASSIDLMAGGLHQP. The entire CDR3 is CASSIDLMAGGLHQPQYF.

Here the CDR3 reads CAWSLSNTEAFF. The covered CDR3 bases are TGTGCCTGGAGCCTTAGCAACACTGAA. The rearrangement joins TRBV30 to TRBJ1-1; D uncertain. The DNA ends 3 residues before the CDR3 does, and the rest of the CDR3 is filled in from the germline J gene. This CDR3 spans 12 amino acids. The germline CDR1 and CDR2 sequences are GTSNPN and SVGIG (reference sequence). With 3 bases removed from V and 2 bases from J, the gap between germline ends came to 7 bases.

CDR3 DNA, as far as it was read: TGTGCCAGCACCGAAGCCGACAGGGGGCTTGGC. Encoded protein: CASTEADRGLG. The CDR3 reads in full as CASTEADRGLGYTF. The chain has TRBV6-2 or TRBV6-3 and TRBJ1-2; 10 positions agree with TRBD1. The read comes to an end 3 residues before the CDR3 does, leaving the germline J gene to fill in the end. Germline CDR1 and CDR2: MNHEY and SVGEGT. The CDR3 is 14 amino acids. V dropped 7 bases and J dropped 7; count of bases not matched to a gene: 9.

Remarks on this clone: The read gets to within 3 residues of the CDR3 end, and the germline J gene fills in the rest. This chain joins TRBV7-6 and TRBJ2-2; D ambiguous. The CDR3 spans 13 residues. CDR1 and CDR2 (germline): SGHVS, FNYEAQ. V lost 5 bases and J 8 bases, leaving 12 bases between the germline ends. The sequenced part of the CDR3 DNA is TGTGCCAGCAGCCGTGGGTGGGCGGGGGAG. Amino acid sequence: CASSRGWAGE. Given in full, the CDR3 is CASSRGWAGELFF. Variable domain in full (rest from reference TRBV7-6 and TRBJ2-2): GAGVSQSPRYKVTKRGQDVALRCDPISGHVSLYWYRQALGQGPEFLTYFNYEAQQDKSGLPNDRFSAERPEGSISTLTIQRTEQRDSAMYRCASSRGWAGELFFGEGSRLTVL.

Concerning this clone: The read ends 3 residues early relative to the CDR3; the germline J gene fills the gap. V usage is TRBV11-2 and J usage is TRBJ1-3; possibly TRBD1 for D (5 bases). CDR3 size: 15 residues. V lost 5 bases and J 2 bases, leaving 13 bases between the germline ends. Germline assignment: CDR1 SGHAT and CDR2 FQNNGV. The CDR3 reads CASSLGGGAGNTIYF. The part of the CDR3 DNA that was read is TGTGCCAGCAGCCTCGGCGGGGGTGCTGGAAACACC.

A word on this clone: With the read ending 3 residues before the CDR3 end, the germline J gene is used to fill in that end. The rearrangement uses TRBV29-1 and TRBJ1-5; TRBD1 aligns across 8 bases. Trimming took 4 bases from V and 9 from J; bases not matched to a gene: 5. This CDR3 is 12 amino acids long. Germline loops: CDR1 SQVTM, CDR2 ANQGSEA. The CDR3 bases that were read are TGCAGCGTTGTGGGACAGGTGGGGCCC. Protein sequence: CSVVGQVGP. The full CDR3 is CSVVGQVGPQHF.

With respect to this clone: The sequenced fragment ends 3 residues before the CDR3 boundary, so the rest is inferred from the germline J gene. The chain employs TRBV19 and TRBJ2-3; TRBD2 matches at 11 bases. Germline V lookup: CDR1 LNHDA, CDR2 SQIVND (reference sequence). This CDR3 comprises 15 residues. CDR3 bases read: TGTGCCAGTAGTGATAGCGGGGGGGCCCAAGAGACG. As protein: CASSDSGGAQET. The CDR3 reads in full as CASSDSGGAQETQYF.

On this clone itself: The read ends 3 residues shy of where the CDR3 ends; the end is completed using the germline J gene. V usage is TRBV7-2 and J usage is TRBJ2-1; 9 bases match TRBD1. Per the germline V gene, CDR1 is SGHTA and CDR2 is FQGNSA. The CDR3 has 15 residues. V dropped 6 bases and J dropped 7; count of bases not matched to a gene: 10. CDR3 DNA (partial): TGTGCCAGCAGGGCCGCCACAGGGGGCGCGAATGAG. This codes for CASRAATGGANE. The whole CDR3 reads CASRAATGGANEQFF.

As to this clone: Read data end 3 residues before the CDR3 end; the end is taken from the germline J gene. V and J are TRBV5-6 and TRBJ2-1, with 10 bases matching TRBD2. The CDR3 is made up of 15 amino acids. V gave up 0 bases and J gave up 8 bases; unmatched junction bases: 5. Germline V gene sequence: CDR1 SGHDT, CDR2 YYEEEE. The CDR3 DNA, read in part, is TGTGCCAGCAGCTTGGTCCTAGCGGGGGCCGATGAG. Translation gives CASSLVLAGADE. The whole CDR3 protein reads CASSLVLAGADEQFF.

Concerning this clone: The missing CDR3 end, 3 residues past where the read stops, is filled in from the germline J gene. The genes are TRBV18 and TRBJ1-5; no firm D call. V was shortened by 3 bases and J by 4 bases, with 7 bases between the two germline ends. The CDR3 contains 13 residues. The germline gives CDR1 KGHSH, CDR2 LQKENI. The CDR3 bases that were read are TGTGCCAGCTCACCGGACTGGAATCAGCCC. Protein: CASSPDWNQP. The entire CDR3 sequence reads CASSPDWNQPQHF.

Regarding this clone: The DNA ends 3 residues before the CDR3 does, and the rest of the CDR3 is filled in from the germline J gene. This sequence joins TRBV18 and TRBJ1-6; no firm D call. In germline, CDR1 is KGHSH, CDR2 LQKENI. V lost 2 bases and J 10 bases, leaving 15 bases between the germline ends. The CDR3 covers 15 residues. CDR3 bases read: TGTGCCAGCTCACCAGCGGCGGGGAGCGGCTCACCC. Translating it yields CASSPAAGSGSP. The CDR3 reads in full as CASSPAAGSGSPLHF.

Points on this clone: The sequenced fragment ends 3 residues before the CDR3 boundary, so the rest is inferred from the germline J gene. The chain carries TRBV5-4 and TRBJ2-3; 10 bases agree with TRBD2. Per the germline V gene, CDR1 is SGHNT and CDR2 is YYREEE (reference sequence). The trim removed 2 bases at V and 2 bases at J, leaving 5 bases unmatched. The CDR3 totals 16 residues. CDR3 bases read: TGTGCCAGCAGCTTTGGTCTAGCGGGGGACACAGATACG. Its translation: CASSFGLAGDTDT. From start to end, the CDR3 is CASSFGLAGDTDTQYF.

A remark on this clone: Read sequence stops 3 residues before the CDR3 end, and the germline J gene provides the missing end. This rearrangement joins TRBV5-1 to TRBJ2-7; 8 bases line up with TRBD2. This CDR3 has 16 residues. V gave up 0 bases and J gave up 2 bases; unmatched junction bases: 7. The germline gives CDR1 SGHRS, CDR2 YFSETQ. CDR3 sequence: CASSLGAGAPTYEQYF. The sequenced part of the CDR3 DNA is TGCGCCAGCAGCTTGGGAGCGGGGGCCCCTACCTACGAG. Together with reference TRBV5-1 and TRBJ2-7, the CDR3 gives the full variable domain: KAGVTQTPRYLIKTRGQQVTLSCSPISGHRSVSWYQQTPGQGLQFLFEYFSETQRNKGNFPGRFSGRQFSNSRSEMNVSTLELGDSALYLCASSLGAGAPTYEQYFGPGTRLTVT.

Points on this clone: With the read ending 3 residues before the CDR3 end, the germline J gene is used to fill in that end. The chain recombines TRBV6-2 or TRBV6-3 with TRBJ2-7, with a possible D match to TRBD1 (5 bases). This CDR3 spans 14 amino acids. Germline V lookup: CDR1 MNHEY, CDR2 SVGEGT. Trimming cost V 8 bases and J 0 bases, with 14 bases left between them. CDR3 bases read: TGTGCCAGCGGTGGGGCAGGAGTCTCCTACGAG. Its translation: CASGGAGVSYE. The full CDR3 protein reads CASGGAGVSYEQYF.

As for this clone: The read terminates 3 residues before the CDR3 end, so the remaining end is supplied by the germline J gene. The rearrangement joins TRBV6-2 or TRBV6-3 to TRBJ2-7, with TRBD2 matching 8 bases. Trimming removed 2 bases from V and 2 bases from J; junction bases left unmatched: 5. CDR3 size: 15 residues. Germline loops: CDR1 MNHEY, CDR2 SVGEGT. This CDR3 is CASSYVPSGPYEQYF. The CDR3 bases that were read are TGTGCCAGCAGTTACGTGCCTAGCGGGCCCTACGAG.

Regarding this clone: The read terminates 3 residues before the CDR3 end, so the remaining end is supplied by the germline J gene. This sequence joins TRBV2 and TRBJ2-3; 9 bases align to TRBD1. The CDR3 spans 14 residues. From germline, CDR1 is SNHLY and CDR2 FYNNEI. The chain's CDR3 is CASILDRGIETQYF. CDR3 bases read: TGTGCCAGCATTCTTGACAGGGGGATTGAGACG.

With respect to this clone: The sequence runs out 3 residues before the end of the CDR3; the remainder is reconstructed from the germline J gene. The chain carries TRBV7-2 and TRBJ2-3, with D hard to call. In germline, CDR1 is SGHTA, CDR2 FQGNSA. This CDR3 has 14 residues. The sequenced part of the CDR3 DNA is TGTGCCAGCAGCTTAAGGCAGAACCAAGAGACG. This translates into CASSLRQNQET. The entire CDR3 sequence reads CASSLRQNQETQYF.

As regards this clone: The read halts 3 residues ahead of the CDR3 end, with the missing end drawn from the germline J gene. The J gene is TRBJ1-4, the V gene TRBV30, with 8 positions matching TRBD1. The CDR3 runs to 14 residues. The germline V gene has CDR1 GTSNPN and CDR2 SVGIG (reference sequence). The chain's CDR3 is CAWSVRQGQAPLFF. The CDR3 bases that were read are TGTGCCTGGAGTGTCCGACAGGGACAGGCACCA.

Details on this clone: Read coverage stops 3 residues before the CDR3 terminus; the germline J gene supplies the remainder. This sequence joins TRBV7-6 and TRBJ1-2, with D possibly being TRBD1 (6 bases). Germline CDR1 SGHVS, CDR2 FNYEAQ. This CDR3 is 14 amino acids long. This CDR3 reads CASSQVQGPDTYTF. The covered CDR3 bases are TGTGCCAGCAGCCAAGTACAGGGCCCAGATACC. The full variable domain, rest sourced from reference TRBV7-6 and TRBJ1-2, is GAGVSQSPRYKVTKRGQDVALRCDPISGHVSLYWYRQALGQGPEFLTYFNYEAQQDKSGLPNDRFSAERPEGSISTLTIQRTEQRDSAMYRCASSQVQGPDTYTFGSGTRLTVV.

Comments on this clone: The CDR3 end lies 3 residues beyond the end of the read and is filled in from the germline J gene. The identical CDR3 is also encoded by other nucleotide sequences in the sample. The V gene is TRBV18, the J gene TRBJ1-3; 7 bases align to TRBD1. The CDR3 consists of 15 residues. The junction had 7 bases not matched to a gene; V was cut back by 6 bases and J by 2 bases. Germline assignment: CDR1 KGHSH and CDR2 LQKENI. The CDR3 loop reads CASSQGGSAGNTIYF. The CDR3 bases that were read are TGTGCCAGCTCCCAGGGGGGCTCGGCTGGAAACACC.